This T cell receptor (beta chain) was captured by sequencing in a study of blood T cells in healthy people across ages (dated by TCRdb to the mid-2010s). Regarding the complete study: Template switching captured roughly one uniquely barcoded TCR beta cDNA molecule per two T cells in model experiments. The study analyzed two additional independent replicas of 1 million unique cDNA reads from the same blood draw for two donors, one aged 18 to 29 and one aged 80 or older. Age-related changes in TCR beta repertoire diversity were measured in the study by deep sequencing normalized with unique cDNA molecular identifiers. Donors were grouped into four age groups: young (average roughly 15 years), middle-aged (about 40), aged (around 56) and long-lived (around 80). To avoid experimental bias, donors of different ages were randomly spread across the sequencing lanes. What the research found in general, with its limitations: Bulk unsorted PBMC profiling prevented conclusive comparison of naive and antigen-experienced compartments. Donor CMV infection status was unknown, potentially confounding age-related changes in expanded clonotypes. Total diversity estimates from one million sequenced T cells were considered lower bounds and underestimates. There was a strong correlation between observed TCR beta diversity and the percentage of naive T cells measured by flow cytometry. Compared with the aged group, the long-lived group had more naive CD4+ T cells, fewer expanded clones and increased TCR diversity, a pattern suggesting age selection. As age increased, observed TCR beta diversity per million T cells dropped in a roughly linear way, and a significant reduction was already evident by age approximately 40.

Note on this clonotype: Its antigen is unknown. The input lacks base qualities; no much larger clone sits a single base away.

Systemically healthy Caucasian individuals from Russia, some 40 in total and aged about 6 to 90 years, were included as donors. Each donor gave 9 to 10 milliliters of peripheral blood, collected into EDTA-treated Vacutainer tubes. Ficoll-Paque density-gradient centrifugation was used to isolate PBMCs, with at least 6.5 million per sample. Total RNA, at least 6 micrograms per sample, was extracted from PBMCs with Trizol reagent. For every donor, an aliquot of PBMCs went through flow cytometry to measure the percentages of naive CD45RAhigh/CD27high T cells. Measured from the cysteine to the phenylalanine, the CDR3 is 17 residues long. Just the 51-base CDR3 DNA is kept, in frame starting at base 1. CDR1 and CDR2, per the germline V gene (reference sequence), are MNHEY and SMNVEV. Here V drops 6 bases and J drops 2 bases, and the junction holds 14 bases not matched to any gene. Library preparation employed 5' RACE. TCRdb shows the sequencer as Illumina HiSeq 2500. A second PCR of roughly 7 to 11 cycles was performed with a sample-barcoded 5' primer and a J-beta primer mix. Each TCR beta cDNA molecule received a unique molecular identifier from a template-switch 5' adaptor carrying 12 random nucleotides. Each sample yielded at least 2.5 million CDR3-containing paired-end reads. First-strand cDNA was synthesized from all RNA with the Mint cDNA synthesis kit, primed by a TRBC-specific oligonucleotide. Following uracil-DNA glycosylase treatment, a first 18-cycle PCR with universal primers M1SS and BC2_uni_R was performed on all cDNA. Processing in the source paper ran as follows. For normalization, 1 million high-quality reads, each with a distinct molecular identifier, were randomly selected from each sample. Instead of being binned into consensus sequences, reads that shared molecular identifiers were thrown out. MiTCR, set to a Q25 quality threshold and the strictest error-elimination algorithm, was used for CDR3 identification, clonotype clustering and error correction. A nonparametric unseen species model with Euler transformation was used to estimate a lower bound on total TCR beta diversity. TCRdb reran the public reads through fastp at Q25 and MiXCR, keeping productive beta chains. Each entry merges the rows of one CDR3 protein and shows their most common DNA and genes. These V and J calls rely on TCRdb rather than the paper's analysis. Within this sample are 1.5 million or so distinct CDR3 sequences, with approximately 42% of them counted one time only. 7% to 9% of the sample comes from the top ten.

The chain is made from TRBV27 and TRBJ2-3; 7 central bases correspond to TRBD1. Sequencing was performed on blood. The clonotype originates from a woman between 18 and 29 years old in good health. CDR3 loop: CASSPWAGTDNTDTQYF. The sequence in DNA is TGTGCCAGCAGCCCTTGGGCCGGGACAGACAACACAGATACGCAGTATTTT.